This T cell receptor (beta chain) stems from a study of blood T cells in healthy people across ages (dated by TCRdb to between 2015 and 2017). About the investigation overall: In model experiments, template switching captured about one uniquely barcoded TCR beta cDNA molecule for every two T cells. The study measured age-related changes in TCR beta repertoire diversity using deep sequencing normalized with unique cDNA molecular identifiers. Donors were grouped into four age groups: young (average approximately 16 years), middle-aged (approximately 41), aged (62) and long-lived (82). To avoid experimental bias, donors of different ages were spread randomly across the sequencing lanes. The study analyzed two additional independent replicas of 1 million unique cDNA reads from the same blood draw for two donors, one aged 18 to 30 and one aged 80 or older. What the authors observed across the whole study: Estimates of total diversity based on one million sequenced T cells were regarded as lower bounds and as underestimates. Observed TCR beta diversity per million T cells fell roughly linearly with age, and a significant reduction was already apparent by age around 39. The percentage of naive T cells measured by flow cytometry correlated strongly with observed TCR beta diversity. Compared with the aged group, the long-lived group had more naive CD4+ T cells, fewer expanded clones and increased TCR diversity, a pattern suggesting age selection. Conclusive comparison of naive and antigen-experienced compartments was prevented by the profiling of bulk unsorted PBMCs. Donor CMV infection status was unknown, potentially confounding age-related changes in expanded clonotypes.

The donors were roughly 39 Caucasian individuals from Russia, aged roughly 6 to 100 years, who were systemically healthy. About 9.8 milliliters of peripheral blood were drawn from each donor into EDTA-treated Vacutainer tubes. Ficoll-Paque density-gradient centrifugation was used to isolate PBMCs, with at least 7 million per sample. Trizol reagent was used to extract total RNA from the PBMCs, yielding at least 5.5 micrograms per sample. For every donor, an aliquot of PBMCs went through flow cytometry to measure the percentages of naive CD45RAhigh/CD27high T cells. The germline V gene encodes CDR1 SGHTA and CDR2 FQGNSA. Deletion took 1 base off V and 5 bases off J, with a span of 11 bases between the germline ends. Its CDR3 holds 14 amino acids, cysteine through phenylalanine. The CDR3 DNA has 42 bases and is translated from base 1. To prepare the library, 5' RACE was applied. Sequenced on an Illumina HiSeq 2500. A second 7 to 11 cycle PCR used a sample-barcoded 5' primer and a J-beta primer mix. Each TCR beta cDNA molecule received a unique molecular identifier from a template-switch 5' adaptor carrying 12 random nucleotides. Each sample yielded at least 3 million CDR3-containing paired-end reads. The Mint cDNA synthesis kit, primed by a TRBC-specific oligonucleotide, was used to synthesize first-strand cDNA from all RNA. Following uracil-DNA glycosylase treatment, all cDNA underwent a first 18-cycle PCR with the universal primers M1SS and BC2_uni_R. In the paper's pipeline: Each sample was normalized by randomly selecting 1 million high-quality reads, each carrying a distinct molecular identifier. Instead of being binned into consensus sequences, reads that shared molecular identifiers were thrown out. MiTCR, with a Q25 quality threshold and the strictest error-elimination algorithm, was used for CDR3 identification, clonotype clustering and error correction. A nonparametric unseen species model using Euler transformation provided a lower-bound estimate of total TCR beta diversity. TCRdb cleaned the public reads at Q25 with fastp, built clones with MiXCR and kept in-frame beta chains. Rows merge per CDR3 protein into single entries with the most common DNA and genes. These V and J calls rely on TCRdb rather than the paper's analysis. The sample table lists about 1.7 million distinct CDR3 sequences, under 30% of them with a count of one. The ten largest clones represent more than 6% of the sample.

This clonotype was seen a few times. Its antigen target is currently unknown. No base-level quality is on record; no much larger clone is a single base apart. The chain was built from TRBV7-2 and TRBJ1-2, with the D segment identity uncertain. This receptor was identified in a woman aged 25-40 years in good health. Sequencing was performed on blood. The nucleotides are TGTGCCAGCAGCTTAGATTCTCTTCGATATGGCTACACCTTC. Translated, it reads CASSLDSLRYGYTF.